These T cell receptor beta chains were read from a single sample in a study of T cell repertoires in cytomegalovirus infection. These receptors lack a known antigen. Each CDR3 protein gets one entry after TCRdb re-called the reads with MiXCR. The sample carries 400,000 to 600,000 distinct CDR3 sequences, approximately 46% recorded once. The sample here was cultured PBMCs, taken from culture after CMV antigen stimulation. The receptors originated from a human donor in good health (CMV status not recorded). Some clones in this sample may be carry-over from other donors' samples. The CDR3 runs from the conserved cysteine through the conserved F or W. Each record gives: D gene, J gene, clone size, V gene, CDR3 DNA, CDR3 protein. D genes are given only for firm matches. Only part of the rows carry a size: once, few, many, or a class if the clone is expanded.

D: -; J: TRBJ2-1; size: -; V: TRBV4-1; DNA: TGCGCCAGCAGCCAGGGCCAGGGCCCCTACAATGAGCAGTTCTTC; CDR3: CASSQGQGPYNEQFF
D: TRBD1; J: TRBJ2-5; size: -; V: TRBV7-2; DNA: TGTGCCAGCAACCAAGACTCCGGGACAGGCGGAGAGACCCAGTACTTC; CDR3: CASNQDSGTGGETQYF
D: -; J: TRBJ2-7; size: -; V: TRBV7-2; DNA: TGTGCCAGCAGCCCAACACGAGCAAGCGACGAGCAGTACTTC; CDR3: CASSPTRASDEQYF
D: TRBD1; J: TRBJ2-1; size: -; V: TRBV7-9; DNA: TGTGCCAGCAGCTTTACAGGGGGTGAGCAGTTCTTC; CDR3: CASSFTGGEQFF
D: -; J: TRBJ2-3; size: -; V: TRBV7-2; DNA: TGTGCCAGCAGACTTCGCCCCCCCCCCGCGGTCCCAGATACGCAGTATTTT; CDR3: CASRLRPPPAVPDTQYF
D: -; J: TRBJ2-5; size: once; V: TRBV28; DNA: TGTGCCAGCAGTTTAAGGTCACCCCCATTGGAGACCCAGTACTTC; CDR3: CASSLRSPPLETQYF
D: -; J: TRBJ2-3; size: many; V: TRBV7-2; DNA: TGTGCCAGCAGCTTAGGGGTGCTTACAGATACGCAGTATTTT; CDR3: CASSLGVLTDTQYF
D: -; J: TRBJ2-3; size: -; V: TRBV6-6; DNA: TGTGCCAGCAGTCTCGGGGGGCCTACTAGCACAGATACGCAGTATTTT; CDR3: CASSLGGPTSTDTQYF
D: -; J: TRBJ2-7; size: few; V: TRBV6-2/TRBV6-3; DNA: TGTGCCAGCACGAGGTGGGAGGACTCCTACGAGCAGTACTTC; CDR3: CASTRWEDSYEQYF
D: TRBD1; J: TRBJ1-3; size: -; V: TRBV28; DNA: TGTGCCAGCAGACCCCAGGGGGCCGAAAACACCATATATTTT; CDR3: CASRPQGAENTIYF
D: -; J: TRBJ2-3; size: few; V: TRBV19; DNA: TGTGCCAGTAGTATAAGGGGCCAGCGGGCTAGCACAGATACGCAGTATTTT; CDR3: CASSIRGQRASTDTQYF
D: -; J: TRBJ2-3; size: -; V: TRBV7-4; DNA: TGTGCCAGCAGCTTGGTCGAGGTTACGCAGTATTTT; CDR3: CASSLVEVTQYF
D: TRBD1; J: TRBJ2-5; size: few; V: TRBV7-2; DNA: TGTGCCAGCAGCTTAGTCCGGACAGGGGGGAGTGAGACCCAGTACTTC; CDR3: CASSLVRTGGSETQYF
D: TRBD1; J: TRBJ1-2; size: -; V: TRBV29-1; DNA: TGCAGCGTTACAGGGGTCGAGCGCCTGAATGGCTACACCTTC; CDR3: CSVTGVERLNGYTF
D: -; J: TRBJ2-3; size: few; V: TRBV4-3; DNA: TGCGCCAGCAGCCAGTTCCTCACAGATACGCAGTATTTT; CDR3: CASSQFLTDTQYF
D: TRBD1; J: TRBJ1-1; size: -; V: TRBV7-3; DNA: TGTGCCAGCAGCTTAAATCCTCCGGGACAGGGAGAGAATTTCTTT; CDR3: CASSLNPPGQGENFF
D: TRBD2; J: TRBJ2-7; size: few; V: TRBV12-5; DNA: TGTGCTAGTGGTTTGGTACTGGACGGGAGGGGGGTGATACGGGACGAGCAGTACTTC; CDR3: CASGLVLDGRGVIRDEQYF
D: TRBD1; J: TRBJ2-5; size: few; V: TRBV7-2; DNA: TGTGCCAGCAGCTCGAATACAGGGGGAGAGACCCAGTACTTC; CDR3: CASSSNTGGETQYF
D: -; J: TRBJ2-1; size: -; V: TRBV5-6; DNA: TGTGCCAGCAGCCAGACAGGGAGGTATGAGCAGTTCTTC; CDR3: CASSQTGRYEQFF
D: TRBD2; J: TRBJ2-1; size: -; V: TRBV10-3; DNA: TGTGCCATCAGCGGACCAGCGGGGAGTACGAGGAATGAGCAGTTCTTC; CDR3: CAISGPAGSTRNEQFF
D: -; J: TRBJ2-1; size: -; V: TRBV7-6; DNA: TGTGCCAGCAGCTTAGAGGTAGCAGATGAGCAGTTCTTC; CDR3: CASSLEVADEQFF
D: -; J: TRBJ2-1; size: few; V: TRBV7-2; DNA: TGTGCCAGCAGCTTAATTCCGGTGGATGAGCAGTTCTTC; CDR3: CASSLIPVDEQFF
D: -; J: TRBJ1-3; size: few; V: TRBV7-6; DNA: TGTGCCAGCAGCCATGGGGGGGACACCATATATTTT; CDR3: CASSHGGDTIYF
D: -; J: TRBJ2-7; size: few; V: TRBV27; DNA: TGTGCGACGATGGGGGGGGCCTCCTACGAGCAGTACTTC; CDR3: CATMGGASYEQYF
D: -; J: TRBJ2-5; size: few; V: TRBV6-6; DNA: TGTGCCAGCAGTTATTCCAGTGAGACCCAGTACTTC; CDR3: CASSYSSETQYF
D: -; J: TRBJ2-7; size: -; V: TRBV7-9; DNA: TGTGCCAGCAGCTACGGGAGTCGCGAGCAGTACTTC; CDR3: CASSYGSREQYF
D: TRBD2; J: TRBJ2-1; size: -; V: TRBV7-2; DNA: TGTGCCAGCAGCTTAGCGACTAGCGGGACGCGCCTCTTC; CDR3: CASSLATSGTRLF
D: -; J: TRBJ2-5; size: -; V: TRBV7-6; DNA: TGTGCCAGCAGCTCACGACTAGGACACCAAGAGACCCAGTACTTC; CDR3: CASSSRLGHQETQYF
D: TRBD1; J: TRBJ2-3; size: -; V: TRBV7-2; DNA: TGTGCCAGCAGCTTAAGGGACAGGGTACCGTCTACGGGTACGCAGTATTTT; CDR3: CASSLRDRVPSTGTQYF
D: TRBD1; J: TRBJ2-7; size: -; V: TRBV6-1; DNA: TGTGCCAGCAGGAAAGGGGGCCGCGAGCAGTACTTC; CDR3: CASRKGGREQYF
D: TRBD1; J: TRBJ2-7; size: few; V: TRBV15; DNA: TGTGCCACCAGCCCACAGGGGGCCTACGAGCAGTACTTC; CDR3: CATSPQGAYEQYF
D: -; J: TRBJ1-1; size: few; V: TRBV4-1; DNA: TGCGCCAGCAGCCAACCCTTTAAGGACACTGAAGCTTTCTTT; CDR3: CASSQPFKDTEAFF
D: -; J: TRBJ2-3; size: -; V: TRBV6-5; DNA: TGTGCCAGCAGTTACTCCATCGTCTCAGATACGCAGTATTTT; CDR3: CASSYSIVSDTQYF
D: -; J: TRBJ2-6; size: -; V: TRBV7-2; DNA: TGTGCCAGCACCATTACATGGAACTCTGGGGCCAACGTCCTGACTTTC; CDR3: CASTITWNSGANVLTF
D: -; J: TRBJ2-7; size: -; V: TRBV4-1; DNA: TGCGCCAGCAGCCACCCTCCAGGCAGGACCTACGAGCAGTACTTC; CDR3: CASSHPPGRTYEQYF
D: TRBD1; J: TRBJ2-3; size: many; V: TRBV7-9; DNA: TGTGCCAGCAGACATTCATGGACAGGGATAACAGATACGCAGTATTTT; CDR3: CASRHSWTGITDTQYF
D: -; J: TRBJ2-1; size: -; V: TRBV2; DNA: TGTGCCAGCAGTGAACCCCCGGCCGGGTACGGTGAGCAGTTCTTC; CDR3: CASSEPPAGYGEQFF
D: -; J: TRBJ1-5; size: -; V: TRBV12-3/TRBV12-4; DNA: TGTGCCAGCAGTTTCGGCAGAGGTAGACAGCCCCAGCATTTT; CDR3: CASSFGRGRQPQHF
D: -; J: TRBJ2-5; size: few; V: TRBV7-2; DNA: TGTGCCAGCAGCGCTGGGGGCGTAGAAGAGACCCAGTACTTC; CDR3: CASSAGGVEETQYF
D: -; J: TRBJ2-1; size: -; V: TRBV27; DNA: TGTGCCAGCAGTTTAGCCCGCTACAGCACCCGGGACTGGACCTACAATGAGCAGTTCTTC; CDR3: CASSLARYSTRDWTYNEQFF
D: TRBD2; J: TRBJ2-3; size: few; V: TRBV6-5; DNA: TGTGCCAGCACCACCCGGGCGGGAGGCCTGGGGACAGATACGCAGTATTTT; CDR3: CASTTRAGGLGTDTQYF
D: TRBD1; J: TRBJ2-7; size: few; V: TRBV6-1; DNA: TGTGCCAGCAGTGAAGTAACAACAGGGGGCTACGAGCAGTACTTC; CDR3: CASSEVTTGGYEQYF
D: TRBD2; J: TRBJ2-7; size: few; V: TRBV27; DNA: TGTGCCAGCAGCAACCCACCCGGGAGGACATACGAGCAGTACTTC; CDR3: CASSNPPGRTYEQYF
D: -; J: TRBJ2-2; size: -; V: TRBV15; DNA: TGTGCCACCAGCAGAGTGGTGGATAACACCGGGGAGCTGTTTTTT; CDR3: CATSRVVDNTGELFF
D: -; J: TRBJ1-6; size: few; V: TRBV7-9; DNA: TGTGCCAGCAGCTTCGTCAGGGAAGGTGGTTGGGTAACGTTTGGTTCACCCCTCCACTTT; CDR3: CASSFVREGGWVTFGSPLHF
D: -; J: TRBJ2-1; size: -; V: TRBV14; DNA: TGTGCCAGCAGCCAAGACCTCGTTGGCAATGAGCAGTTCTTC; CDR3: CASSQDLVGNEQFF